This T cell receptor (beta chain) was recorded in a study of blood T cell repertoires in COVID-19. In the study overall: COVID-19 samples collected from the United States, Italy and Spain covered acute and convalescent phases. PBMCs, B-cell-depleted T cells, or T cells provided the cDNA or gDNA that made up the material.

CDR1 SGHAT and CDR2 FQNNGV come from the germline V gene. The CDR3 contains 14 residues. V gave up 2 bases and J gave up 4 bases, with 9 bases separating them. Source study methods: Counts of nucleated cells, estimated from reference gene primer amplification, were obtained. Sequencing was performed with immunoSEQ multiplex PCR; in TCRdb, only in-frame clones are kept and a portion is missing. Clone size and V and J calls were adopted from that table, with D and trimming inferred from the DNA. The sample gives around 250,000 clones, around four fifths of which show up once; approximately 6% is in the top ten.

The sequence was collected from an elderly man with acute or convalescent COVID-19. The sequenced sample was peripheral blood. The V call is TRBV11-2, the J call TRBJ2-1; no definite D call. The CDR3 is CASSLRVLYNEQFF. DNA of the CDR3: TGTGCCAGCAGCTTAAGAGTTCTTTACAATGAGCAGTTCTTC.